Described below is a single T cell receptor beta chain sequence and its context. Its antigen remains unidentified. This cohort consisted of healthy bone marrow donors. This entry belongs to a study of cytomegalovirus exposure and HLA in healthy donors. Overall study results and limits: An observed cluster of highly shared sequence variants was recorded as a likely sequencing artifact. About 87% or about 30% of the time was how often most TCR beta V segments were productive, according to an earlier analysis. When presence/absence was analysed, sequencing depth was taken to be roughly uniform across donors.

The PCR contained 60 Vbeta and 13 Jbeta primers. Method: immunoSEQ multiplex PCR; TCRdb's copy keeps in-frame clones and lacks some. The data show roughly 120,000 clones, approximately 80% seen once. The V end lost 3 bases, the J end lost 6 bases, and 14 bases lay between the germline ends. The CDR3 is 15 residues long. Germline V CDR1 and CDR2: MGHRA, YSYEKL. The chain uses TRBV4-1 and TRBJ1-4; maybe TRBD1 (6 bases). Sequenced: PBMCs. The clonotype originates from a man between 50 and 59 years old in good health and CMV-seropositive. The CDR3 spells CASSQGRGRDEKLFF. CDR3 coding DNA: TGCGCCAGCAGCCAGGGAAGGGGGAGGGATGAAAAACTGTTTTTT.